The next 26 T cell receptor beta chains were all read from a single sample in a study of Graves' ophthalmopathy and Graves' hyperthyroidism. RNA transcripts were the source from which TCR beta CDR3 regions were amplified. RT-PCR was first run with HTBI primers, then multiplex PCR in a second round. TCRdb fed the multiplex PCR reads into MiXCR, producing one record per CDR3 protein. The sample holds about 660,000 distinct CDR3 sequences; 35% to 45% are singletons and the top ten take 2.5% to 3.5%. What was sequenced was peripheral blood. These receptors were collected from an adult man with Graves' ophthalmopathy.

This clonotype was detected many times. This chain uses TRBV7-9 with TRBJ1-2; D is undetermined. Trimming removed 1 base from V and 6 bases from J, with 12 bases in between. This CDR3 is 14 amino acids long. CDR1 is SEHNR, CDR2 FQNEAQ, per germline (reference sequence). For the CDR3, the DNA is TGTGCCAGCAGCTTAGGGCAGCCAGCGGATGGCTACACCTTC. Translating it yields CASSLGQPADGYTF. Full variable domain (outside the CDR3, taken from reference TRBV7-9 and TRBJ1-2): DTGVSQNPRHKITKRGQNVTFRCDPISEHNRLYWYRQTLGQGPEFLTYFQNEAQLEKSRLLSDRFSAERPKGSFSTLEIQRTEQGDSAMYLCASSLGQPADGYTFGSGTRLTVV.

The chain's CDR3 is CASNAGGIGNTQYF. The CDR3 coding sequence is TGTGCCAGCAACGCAGGGGGGATCGGGAATACGCAGTATTTT. The V call is TRBV2, the J call TRBJ2-3; perhaps TRBD1 as D (7 bases). The CDR3 loop spans 14 amino acids. The germline gives CDR1 SNHLY, CDR2 FYNNEI. With 7 bases removed from V and 7 bases from J, the gap between germline ends came to 18 bases.

This clonotype has ten or more counts. The chain combines TRBV7-9 with TRBJ2-7; 8 nucleotides line up with TRBD2. CDR1 and CDR2 from the germline V gene are SEHNR and FQNEAQ (reference sequence). V shed 0 bases, J shed 5 bases, and the junction held 6 bases outside the gene matches. This CDR3 is 15 amino acids long. The CDR3 sequence is CASSLASGAGNEQYF. The DNA of the CDR3 is TGTGCCAGCAGCTTAGCTAGCGGGGCCGGGAACGAGCAGTACTTC. The entire variable domain, with the rest obtained from reference TRBV7-9 and TRBJ2-7, is as follows: DTGVSQNPRHKITKRGQNVTFRCDPISEHNRLYWYRQTLGQGPEFLTYFQNEAQLEKSRLLSDRFSAERPKGSFSTLEIQRTEQGDSAMYLCASSLASGAGNEQYFGPGTRLTVT.

The sample holds a few counts of this clonotype. The J gene is TRBJ1-2, the V gene TRBV28; D uncertain. The CDR3 spans 13 residues. The V and J ends lost 5 bases and 3 bases respectively, with 10 bases between them. The germline V gene has CDR1 MDHEN and CDR2 SYDVKM. The CDR3 DNA reads TGTGCCAGCAGTGTACTAAAAGACTATGGCTACACCTTC. Translation gives CASSVLKDYGYTF.

The V call is TRBV19, the J call TRBJ1-2; weak D call: TRBD1 (5 bases). The CDR3 is made up of 10 amino acids. V was pared by 11 bases and J by 10 bases, with 14 bases between. The V gene's germline CDR1 is LNHDA and CDR2 SQIVND (reference sequence). The CDR3 loop is CALAGEAYTF. The CDR3, as DNA: TGTGCCCTTGCGGGGGAAGCCTACACCTTC. The whole variable domain, remainder taken from reference TRBV19 and TRBJ1-2, is DGGITQSPKYLFRKEGQNVTLSCEQNLNHDAMYWYRQDPGQGLRLIYYSQIVNDFQKGDIAEGYSVSREKKESFPLTVTSAQKNPTAFYLCALAGEAYTFGSGTRLTVV.

The gene calls are TRBV27 and TRBJ1-1, with D possibly matching TRBD1 (6 bases). From germline, CDR1 is MNHEY and CDR2 SMNVEV (reference sequence). V was cut by 6 bases and J by 1 base, with 12 bases left in between. The CDR3 spans 14 residues. CDR3 DNA sequence: TGTGCCAGCAGCTGGGGGCGGGCGAACACTGAAGCTTTCTTT. Translating gives CASSWGRANTEAFF.

This clonotype was detected many times. V is TRBV12-3 or TRBV12-4 and J is TRBJ2-5; 8 nucleotides match TRBD1. The CDR3 sequence is 15 residues long. The V and J ends lost 5 bases and 3 bases, in that order; junction bases with no gene match: 8. CDR3 nucleotide sequence: TGTGCCAGCAGTGGATCCAGGACAGGGAAAGAGACCCAGTACTTC. Translating gives CASSGSRTGKETQYF.

This chain connects TRBV3-1 to TRBJ2-2; weak D call: TRBD2 (6 bases). Trimming stripped 5 bases from V and 7 bases from J, with 17 bases between. The CDR3 covers 15 residues. The germline gives CDR1 LGHDT, CDR2 YNNKEL (reference sequence). The chain's CDR3 is CASSKGRAGSGELFF. CDR3 in DNA: TGTGCCAGCAGCAAGGGTAGGGCCGGGAGCGGGGAGCTGTTTTTT.

The V gene is TRBV15, the J gene TRBJ1-5; 7 positions match TRBD1. V dropped 5 bases and J dropped 3; count of bases not matched to a gene: 4. The CDR3 contains 14 residues. Per the germline V gene, CDR1 is LNHNV and CDR2 is YYDKDF (reference sequence). The CDR3 DNA sequence: TGTGCCACCAGCGGAAGGGGGCTCAATCAGCCCCAGCATTTT. As protein: CATSGRGLNQPQHF.

Regarding this clonotype: A read error is likely, as this CDR3 ends without the conserved phenylalanine or tryptophan. The chain is built from TRBV20-1 and TRBJ2-7, with TRBD2 matching 7 bases. In germline, CDR1 is DFQATT, CDR2 SNEGSKA (reference sequence). J lost 6 bases, V lost 5 bases, and 13 bases had no gene match. CDR3 length equals 14 residues. The CDR3 is CSASGRPVGGEQYL. Written as DNA, the CDR3 is TGCAGTGCTTCCGGGAGGCCGGTGGGGGGCGAGCAGTACCTC.

The rearrangement links TRBV7-9 to TRBJ1-4; TRBD1 matches at 10 bases. V lost 0 bases, J lost 4 bases, and 5 bases stayed unmatched. Looked up from germline, CDR1 is SEHNR and CDR2 is FQNEAQ (reference sequence). The CDR3 totals 17 residues. The CDR3 region is CASSLADRGRFNEKLFF. The CDR3 DNA reads TGTGCCAGCAGCTTAGCGGACAGGGGGAGGTTTAATGAAAAACTGTTTTTT.

The count of this clonotype is one. The chain has TRBV2 and TRBJ1-1, with D maybe TRBD1 (6 bases). The ends were cut back, 6 bases at V and 5 bases at J, with 13 bases in the middle. Germline V gene sequence: CDR1 SNHLY, CDR2 FYNNEI. The CDR3 consists of 13 residues. The CDR3 DNA follows: TGTGCCAGCAGGGGGGGGGCGAGTACTGAAGCTTTCTTT. It is translated as CASRGGASTEAFF.

The rearrangement joins TRBV6-6 to TRBJ2-6; tentative D call: TRBD1 (5 bases). CDR1 and CDR2 (germline): MNHNY, SVGAGI (reference sequence). Trimming removed 2 bases from V and 0 bases from J, with 17 bases in between. This CDR3 is 19 amino acids long. CDR3 region: CASSYPPRATNSGANVLTF. The CDR3 bases are TGTGCCAGCAGTTACCCGCCCAGGGCTACAAACTCTGGGGCCAACGTCCTGACTTTC.

This chain uses TRBV2 with TRBJ1-5; maybe TRBD1 (6 bases). Trimming took 6 bases from V and 5 from J, leaving 14 bases between them. The CDR3 spans 14 residues. Germline V gene sequence: CDR1 SNHLY, CDR2 FYNNEI. The chain's CDR3 is CASRTGETYQPQHF. CDR3 nucleotide sequence: TGTGCCAGCAGGACAGGAGAAACCTATCAGCCCCAGCATTTT.

In its sample, this clonotype was seen many times. The chain combines TRBV7-6 with TRBJ2-2; 9 positions match TRBD1. J gave up 0 bases and V 5 bases, and 7 bases lay outside the gene matches. The germline gives CDR1 SGHVS, CDR2 FNYEAQ. This CDR3 is built from 17 residues. CDR3 loop: CASSDRDREANTGELFF. CDR3 in DNA: TGTGCCAGCAGCGACCGGGACAGGGAGGCGAACACCGGGGAGCTGTTTTTT.

V and J are TRBV19 and TRBJ1-2, with D hard to call. The CDR3 is made up of 12 amino acids. Germline V gene sequence: CDR1 LNHDA, CDR2 SQIVND (reference sequence). The ends were cut back, 2 bases at V and 5 bases at J, with 6 bases in the middle. CDR3 DNA sequence: TGTGCCAGTAGTATATTACAGTATGGCTACACCTTC. Translating it yields CASSILQYGYTF.

Concerning this clonotype: The DNA is omitted, as the CDR3 cannot be located on it reliably, and the CDR3 follows TCRdb's listing. CDR3 residues: CATIAVKLSLDYGYTF. The J gene is TRBJ1-2, the V gene TRBV24-1. The CDR3 spans 16 residues, counting both ends. Germline CDR1 KGHDR, CDR2 SFDVKD.

The rearrangement links TRBV2 to TRBJ2-7, with 7 nucleotides matching TRBD1. Trimming cost V 11 bases and J 2 bases; bases outside gene matches: 12. In germline, CDR1 is SNHLY, CDR2 FYNNEI. The CDR3 contains 14 residues. The chain's CDR3 is CALGQGESPYEQYF. CDR3 nucleotides: TGTGCCCTCGGTCAGGGGGAGTCTCCCTACGAGCAGTACTTC.

This clonotype was seen a handful of times. An end of the junction does not agree with germline; a read error may underlie this. The CDR3: CASSQEREGATYEQYF. Here the CDR3 DNA reads TGCGCCAGCAGCCAAGAGAGGGAGGGGGCTACTTACGAGCAGTACTTC. The chain employs TRBV14 and TRBJ2-7, with D perhaps TRBD1 or TRBD2 (7 bases each). Germline CDR1 SGHDN, CDR2 FVKESK. The CDR3 loop spans 16 amino acids.

The V call is TRBV12-3 or TRBV12-4, the J call TRBJ1-5; 7 bases align to TRBD1. This CDR3 spans 15 amino acids. V lost 3 bases to trimming and J lost 4 bases; unmatched junction nucleotides: 6. Written as DNA, the CDR3 is TGTGCCAGCAGTTTCGGGACAGAAATAAATCAGCCCCAGCATTTT. Protein: CASSFGTEINQPQHF.

This clonotype appeared many times. The rearrangement uses TRBV5-6 and TRBJ2-7; 7 positions agree with TRBD1. The CDR3 extends over 14 amino acids. Germline CDR1 and CDR2: SGHDT and YYEEEE. The V segment lost 3 bases and the J segment 4 bases; nucleotides outside the gene matches: 7. The CDR3 sequence is CASSSGTVVYEQYF. Written as DNA, the CDR3 is TGTGCCAGCAGCTCCGGGACAGTGGTGTACGAGCAGTACTTC.

A note on this clonotype: A junction end diverges from the germline sequence, so it may reflect a read error. The CDR3 nucleotides read TGCGGTGCTAGAATGCGGGGGTCCTACGAGCAGTACTTC. It specifies CGARMRGSYEQYF. The chain couples TRBV20-1 to TRBJ2-7; 7 bases map to TRBD2. CDR1 and CDR2 from the germline V gene are DFQATT and SNEGSKA (reference sequence). The CDR3 is 13 residues long.

Remarks on this clonotype: A much bigger clone sits one base away, suggesting this may be a read error. The chain combines TRBV7-2 with TRBJ2-2; D may be TRBD1 or TRBD2 (6 bases each). The germline V gene has CDR1 SGHTA and CDR2 FQGNSA. Trimming stripped 6 bases from V and 7 bases from J, with 15 bases between. The CDR3 runs to 14 residues. The CDR3, as DNA: TGTGCCAGCAGTTGCAGGAGGGGGTTCGGGGAGCTGTTTTTT. Translated: CASSCRRGFGELFF.

Ten or more counts support this clonotype. This chain links TRBV5-1 with TRBJ2-7; tentatively, D is TRBD1 (6 bases). The length of the CDR3 is 15 residues. V was clipped by 0 bases and J by 2 bases, with 12 bases between them. Germline CDR1 is SGHRS and CDR2 is YFSETQ. Written as DNA, the CDR3 is TGCGCCAGCAGCTTGGGGGACACTTCAGCCTACGAGCAGTACTTC. Translated, it gives CASSLGDTSAYEQYF.

The sample holds many counts of this clonotype. The chain is built from TRBV15 and TRBJ2-7; 9 nucleotides match TRBD1. This CDR3 contains 17 residues. Germline lookup yields CDR1 LNHNV and CDR2 YYDKDF (reference sequence). With V trimmed by 1 base and J by 5 bases, 12 bases remained unmatched. CDR3 protein: CATSRGVDGTGRHEQYF. The CDR3 DNA reads TGTGCCACCAGCAGAGGGGTGGATGGGACAGGGAGACACGAGCAGTACTTC.

This clonotype was observed at least ten times. The CDR3 region has the DNA TGTGCCAGTAGTATATCCGAAACTAACTATGGCTACACCTTC. Residues: CASSISETNYGYTF. The J gene is TRBJ1-2, the V gene TRBV19, with D hard to call. Trimming pared 2 bases from V and 0 bases from J, leaving 7 bases between. The CDR3 spans 14 residues. Germline lookup yields CDR1 LNHDA and CDR2 SQIVND (reference sequence).